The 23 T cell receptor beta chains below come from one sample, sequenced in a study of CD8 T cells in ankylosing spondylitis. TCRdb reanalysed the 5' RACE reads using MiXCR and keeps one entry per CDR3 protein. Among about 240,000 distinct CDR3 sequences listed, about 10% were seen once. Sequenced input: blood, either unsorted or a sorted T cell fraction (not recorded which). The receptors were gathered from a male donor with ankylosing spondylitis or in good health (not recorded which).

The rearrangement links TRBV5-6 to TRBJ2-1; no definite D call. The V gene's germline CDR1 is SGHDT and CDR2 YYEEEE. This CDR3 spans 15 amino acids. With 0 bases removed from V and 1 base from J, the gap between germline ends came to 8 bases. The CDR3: CASSLGWVSYNEQFF. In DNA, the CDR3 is TGTGCCAGCAGCTTGGGTTGGGTATCCTACAATGAGCAGTTCTTC.

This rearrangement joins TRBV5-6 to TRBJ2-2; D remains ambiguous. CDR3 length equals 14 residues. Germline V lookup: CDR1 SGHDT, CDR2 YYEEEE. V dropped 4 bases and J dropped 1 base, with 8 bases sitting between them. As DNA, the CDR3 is TGTGCCAGCAGCCCGGTGCAGAACACCGGGGAGCTGTTTTTT. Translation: CASSPVQNTGELFF.

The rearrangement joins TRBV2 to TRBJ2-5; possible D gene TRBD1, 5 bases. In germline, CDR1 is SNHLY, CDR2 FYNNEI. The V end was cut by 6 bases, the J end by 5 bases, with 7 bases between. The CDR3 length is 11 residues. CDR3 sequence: CASRGLETQYF. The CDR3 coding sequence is TGTGCCAGCAGGGGGCTGGAGACCCAGTACTTC.

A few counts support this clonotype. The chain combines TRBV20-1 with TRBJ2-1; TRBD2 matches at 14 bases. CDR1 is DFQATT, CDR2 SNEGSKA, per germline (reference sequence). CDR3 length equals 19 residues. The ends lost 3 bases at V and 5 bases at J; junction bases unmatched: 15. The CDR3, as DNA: TGCAGTGCTAGGGCCTCGACTAGCGGGAGGGCCTATAGAAACAATGAGCAGTTCTTC. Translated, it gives CSARASTSGRAYRNNEQFF.

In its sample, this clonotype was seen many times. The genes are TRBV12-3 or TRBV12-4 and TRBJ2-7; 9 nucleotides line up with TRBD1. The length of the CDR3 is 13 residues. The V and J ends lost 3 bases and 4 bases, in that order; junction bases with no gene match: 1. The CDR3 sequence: CASSLGQGYEQYF. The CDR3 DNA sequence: TGTGCCAGCAGTTTGGGACAGGGTTACGAGCAGTACTTC.

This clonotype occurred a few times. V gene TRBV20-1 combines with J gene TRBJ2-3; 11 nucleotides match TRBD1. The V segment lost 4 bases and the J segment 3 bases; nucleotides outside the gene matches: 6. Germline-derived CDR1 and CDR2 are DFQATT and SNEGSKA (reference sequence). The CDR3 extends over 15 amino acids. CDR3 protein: CSAIKGTGGTDTQYF. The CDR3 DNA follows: TGCAGTGCTATAAAGGGGACAGGGGGAACAGATACGCAGTATTTT.

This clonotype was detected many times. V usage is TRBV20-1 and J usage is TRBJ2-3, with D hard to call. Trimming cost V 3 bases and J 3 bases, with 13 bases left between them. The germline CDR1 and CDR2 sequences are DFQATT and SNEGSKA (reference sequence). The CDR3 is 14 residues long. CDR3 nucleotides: TGCAGTGCTAGGGCGGCCTCGGTGACAGATACGCAGTATTTT. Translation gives CSARAASVTDTQYF.

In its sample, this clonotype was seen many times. This CDR3 reads CSARSQGRVRTGLSYEQYF. Here the CDR3 DNA reads TGCAGTGCTAGGTCCCAGGGGAGGGTTAGAACCGGATTAAGCTACGAGCAGTACTTC. The rearrangement joins TRBV20-1 to TRBJ2-7; possibly TRBD2 for D (7 bases). Germline CDR1 and CDR2: DFQATT and SNEGSKA (reference sequence). Trimming removed 3 bases from V and 3 bases from J, with 30 bases in between. This CDR3 spans 19 amino acids.

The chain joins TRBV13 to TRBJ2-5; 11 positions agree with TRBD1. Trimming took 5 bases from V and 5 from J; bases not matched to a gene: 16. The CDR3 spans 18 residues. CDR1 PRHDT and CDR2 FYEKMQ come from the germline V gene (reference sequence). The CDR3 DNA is TGTGCCAGCAGCCCAGGGACAGGGGGTGACCCCCAAAAGGAGACCCAGTACTTC. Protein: CASSPGTGGDPQKETQYF.

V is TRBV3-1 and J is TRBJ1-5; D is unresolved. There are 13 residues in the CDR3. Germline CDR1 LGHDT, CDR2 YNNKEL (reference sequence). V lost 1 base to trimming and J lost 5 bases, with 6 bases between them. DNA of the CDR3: TGTGCCAGCAGCCAAGGCGCATATCAGCCCCAGCATTTT. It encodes CASSQGAYQPQHF. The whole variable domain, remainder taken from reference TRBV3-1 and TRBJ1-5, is DTAVSQTPKYLVTQMGNDKSIKCEQNLGHDTMYWYKQDSKKFLKIMFSYNNKELIINETVPNRFSPKSPDKAHLNLHINSLELGDSAVYFCASSQGAYQPQHFGDGTRLSIL.

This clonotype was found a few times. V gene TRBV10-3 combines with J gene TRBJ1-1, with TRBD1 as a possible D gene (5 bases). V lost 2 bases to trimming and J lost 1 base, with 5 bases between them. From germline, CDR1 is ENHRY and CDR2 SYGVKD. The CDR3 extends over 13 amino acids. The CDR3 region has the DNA TGTGCCATCAGTGAGGGGGGGAACACTGAAGCTTTCTTT. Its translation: CAISEGGNTEAFF.

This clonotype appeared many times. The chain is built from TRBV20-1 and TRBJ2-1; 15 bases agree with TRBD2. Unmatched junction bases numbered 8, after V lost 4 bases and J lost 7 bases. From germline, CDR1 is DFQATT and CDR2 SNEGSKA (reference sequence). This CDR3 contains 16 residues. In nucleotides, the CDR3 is TGCAGTGCTAAGGAAACCGGGACTAGCGGGAGGAATGAGCAGTTCTTC. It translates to CSAKETGTSGRNEQFF.

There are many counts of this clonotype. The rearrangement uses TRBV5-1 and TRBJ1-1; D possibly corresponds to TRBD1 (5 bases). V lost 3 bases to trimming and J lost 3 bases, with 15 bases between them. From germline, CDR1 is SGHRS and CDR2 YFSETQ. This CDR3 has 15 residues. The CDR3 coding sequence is TGCGCCAGCAGCTCTCAGGCGGGGCAGTACACTGAAGCTTTCTTT. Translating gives CASSSQAGQYTEAFF. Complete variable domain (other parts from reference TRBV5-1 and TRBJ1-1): KAGVTQTPRYLIKTRGQQVTLSCSPISGHRSVSWYQQTPGQGLQFLFEYFSETQRNKGNFPGRFSGRQFSNSRSEMNVSTLELGDSALYLCASSSQAGQYTEAFFGQGTRLTVV.

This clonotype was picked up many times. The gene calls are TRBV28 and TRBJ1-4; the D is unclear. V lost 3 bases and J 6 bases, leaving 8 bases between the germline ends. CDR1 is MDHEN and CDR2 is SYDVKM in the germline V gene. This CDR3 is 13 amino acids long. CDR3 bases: TGTGCCAGCAGTTTTCTGCTCGATGAAAAACTGTTTTTT. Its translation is CASSFLLDEKLFF.

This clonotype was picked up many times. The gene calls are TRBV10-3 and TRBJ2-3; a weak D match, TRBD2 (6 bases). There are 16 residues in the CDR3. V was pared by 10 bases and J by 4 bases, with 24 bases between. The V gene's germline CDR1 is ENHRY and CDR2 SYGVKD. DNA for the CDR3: TGTGCCACCCACCCTGGGGGACTCGCCTCCGCAGATACGCAGTATTTT. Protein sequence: CATHPGGLASADTQYF.

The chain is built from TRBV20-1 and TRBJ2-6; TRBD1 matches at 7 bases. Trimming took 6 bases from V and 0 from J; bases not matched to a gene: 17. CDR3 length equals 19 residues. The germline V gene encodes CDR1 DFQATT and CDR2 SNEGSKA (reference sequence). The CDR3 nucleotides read TGCAGTGCCCCTGCTCCGGGCTCCGGGACAGCCTCTGGGGCCAACGTCCTGACTTTC. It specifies CSAPAPGSGTASGANVLTF.

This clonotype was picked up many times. CDR3 region: CASSVAASSSYNEQFF. CDR3 nucleotides: TGTGCCAGCAGCGTAGCGGCTAGCAGTTCCTACAATGAGCAGTTCTTC. V gene TRBV9 combines with J gene TRBJ2-1; perhaps TRBD2 as D (5 bases). Trimming took 0 bases from V and 1 from J, leaving 11 bases between them. Germline CDR1 SGDLS, CDR2 YYNGEE. The CDR3 sequence is 16 residues long.

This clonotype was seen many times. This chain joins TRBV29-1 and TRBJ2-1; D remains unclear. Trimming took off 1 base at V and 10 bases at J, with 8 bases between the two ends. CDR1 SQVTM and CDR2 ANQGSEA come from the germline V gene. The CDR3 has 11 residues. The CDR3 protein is CSVEVVREQFF. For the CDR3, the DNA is TGCAGCGTTGAAGTCGTGCGGGAGCAGTTCTTC.

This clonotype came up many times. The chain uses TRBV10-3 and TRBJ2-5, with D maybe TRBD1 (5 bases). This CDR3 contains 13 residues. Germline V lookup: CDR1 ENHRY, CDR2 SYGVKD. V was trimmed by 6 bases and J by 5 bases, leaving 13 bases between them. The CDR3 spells CAISRVRVETQYF. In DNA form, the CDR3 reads TGTGCCATCAGCAGGGTCCGGGTGGAGACCCAGTACTTC.

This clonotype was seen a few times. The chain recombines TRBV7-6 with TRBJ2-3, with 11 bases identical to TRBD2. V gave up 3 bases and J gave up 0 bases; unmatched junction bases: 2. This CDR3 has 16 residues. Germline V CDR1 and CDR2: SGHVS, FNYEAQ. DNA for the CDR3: TGTGCCAGCAGCTTTCGGACTAGCGGGAGCACAGATACGCAGTATTTT. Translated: CASSFRTSGSTDTQYF.

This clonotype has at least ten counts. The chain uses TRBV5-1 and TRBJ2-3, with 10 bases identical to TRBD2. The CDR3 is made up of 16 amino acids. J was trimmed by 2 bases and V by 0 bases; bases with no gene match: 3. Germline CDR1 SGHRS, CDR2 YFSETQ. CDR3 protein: CASSLVLAGVTDTQYF. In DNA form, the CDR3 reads TGCGCCAGCAGCTTGGTTCTAGCGGGAGTCACAGATACGCAGTATTTT.

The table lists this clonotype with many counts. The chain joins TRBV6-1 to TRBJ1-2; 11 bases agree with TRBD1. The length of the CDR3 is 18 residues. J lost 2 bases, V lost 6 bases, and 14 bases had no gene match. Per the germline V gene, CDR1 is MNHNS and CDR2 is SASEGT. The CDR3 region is CASSPKGQGGVGNYGYTF. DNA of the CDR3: TGTGCCAGCAGCCCGAAGGGACAGGGGGGAGTTGGGAACTATGGCTACACCTTC.

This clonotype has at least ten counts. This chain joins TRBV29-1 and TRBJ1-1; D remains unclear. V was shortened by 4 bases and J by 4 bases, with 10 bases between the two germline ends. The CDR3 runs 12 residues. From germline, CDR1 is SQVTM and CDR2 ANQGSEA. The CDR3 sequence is CSVGAEGTEAFF. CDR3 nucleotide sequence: TGCAGCGTTGGGGCTGAAGGCACTGAAGCTTTCTTT.